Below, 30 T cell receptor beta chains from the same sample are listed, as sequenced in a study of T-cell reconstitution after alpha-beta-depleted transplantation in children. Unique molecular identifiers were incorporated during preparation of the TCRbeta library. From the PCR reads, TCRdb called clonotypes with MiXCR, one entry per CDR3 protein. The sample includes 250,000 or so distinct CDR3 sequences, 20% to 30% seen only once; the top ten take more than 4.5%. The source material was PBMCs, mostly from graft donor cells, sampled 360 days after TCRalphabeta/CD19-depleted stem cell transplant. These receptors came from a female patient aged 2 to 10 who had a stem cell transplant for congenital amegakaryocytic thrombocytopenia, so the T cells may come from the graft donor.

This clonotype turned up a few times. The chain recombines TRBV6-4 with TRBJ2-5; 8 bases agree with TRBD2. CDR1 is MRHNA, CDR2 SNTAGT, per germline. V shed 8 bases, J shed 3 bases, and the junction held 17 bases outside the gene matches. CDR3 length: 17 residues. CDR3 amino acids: CASGPYVTSVDEETQYF. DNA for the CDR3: TGTGCCAGCGGCCCCTACGTGACTAGCGTAGACGAAGAGACCCAGTACTTC.

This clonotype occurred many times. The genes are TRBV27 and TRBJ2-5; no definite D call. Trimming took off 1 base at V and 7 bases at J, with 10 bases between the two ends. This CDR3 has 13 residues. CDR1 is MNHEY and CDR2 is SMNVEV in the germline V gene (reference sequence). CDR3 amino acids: CASSLYSPGTQYF. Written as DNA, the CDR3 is TGTGCCAGCAGTTTATACAGCCCAGGGACCCAGTACTTC.

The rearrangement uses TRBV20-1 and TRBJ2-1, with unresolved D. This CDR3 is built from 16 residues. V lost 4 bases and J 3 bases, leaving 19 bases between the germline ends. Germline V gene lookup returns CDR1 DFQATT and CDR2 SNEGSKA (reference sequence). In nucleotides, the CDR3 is TGCAGTGCTACTTCCTCTAAAGCATTCTTCTACAATGAGCAGTTCTTC. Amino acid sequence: CSATSSKAFFYNEQFF.

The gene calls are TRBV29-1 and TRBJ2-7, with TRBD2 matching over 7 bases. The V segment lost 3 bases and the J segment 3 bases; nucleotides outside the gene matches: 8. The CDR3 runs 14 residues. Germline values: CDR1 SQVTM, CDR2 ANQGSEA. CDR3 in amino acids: CSVEVAGEGYEQYF. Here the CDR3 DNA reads TGCAGCGTTGAGGTGGCGGGAGAGGGCTACGAGCAGTACTTC.

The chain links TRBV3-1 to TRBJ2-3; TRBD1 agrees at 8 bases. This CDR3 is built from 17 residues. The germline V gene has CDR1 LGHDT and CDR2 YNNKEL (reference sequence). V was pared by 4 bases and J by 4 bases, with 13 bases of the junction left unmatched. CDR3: CASSPQTGGGFSDTQYF. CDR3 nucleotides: TGTGCCAGCAGCCCCCAAACAGGGGGAGGTTTCTCAGATACGCAGTATTTT.

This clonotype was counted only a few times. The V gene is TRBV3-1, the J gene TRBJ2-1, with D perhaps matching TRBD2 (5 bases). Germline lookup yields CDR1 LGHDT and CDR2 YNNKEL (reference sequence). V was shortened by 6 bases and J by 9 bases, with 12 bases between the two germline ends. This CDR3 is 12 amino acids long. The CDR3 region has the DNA TGTGCCAGCAGTCAGGCGGGTCTTGAGCAGTTCTTC. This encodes CASSQAGLEQFF.

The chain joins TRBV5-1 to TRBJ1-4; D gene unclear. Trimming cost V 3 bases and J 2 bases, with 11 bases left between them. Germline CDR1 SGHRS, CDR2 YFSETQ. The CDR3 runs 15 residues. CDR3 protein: CASSSEGWTNEKLFF. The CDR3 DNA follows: TGCGCCAGCAGCTCCGAGGGCTGGACTAATGAAAAACTGTTTTTT.

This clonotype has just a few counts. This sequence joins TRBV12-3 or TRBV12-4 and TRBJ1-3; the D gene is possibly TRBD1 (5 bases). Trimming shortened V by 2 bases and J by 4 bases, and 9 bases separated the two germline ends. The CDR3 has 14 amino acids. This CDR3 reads CASSLSGGGNTIYF. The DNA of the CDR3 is TGTGCCAGCAGTTTAAGTGGGGGGGGAAACACCATATATTTT.

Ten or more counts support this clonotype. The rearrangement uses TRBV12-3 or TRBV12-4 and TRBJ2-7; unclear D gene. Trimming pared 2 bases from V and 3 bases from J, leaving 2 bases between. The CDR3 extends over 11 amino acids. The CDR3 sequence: CASSLFYEQYF. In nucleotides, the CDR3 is TGTGCCAGCAGTTTATTCTACGAGCAGTACTTC.

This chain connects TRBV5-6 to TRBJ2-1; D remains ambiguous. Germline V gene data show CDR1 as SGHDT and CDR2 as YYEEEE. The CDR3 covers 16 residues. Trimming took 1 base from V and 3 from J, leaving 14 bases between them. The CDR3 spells CASSLLSGWYYNEQFF. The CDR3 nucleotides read TGTGCCAGCAGCTTGCTTTCTGGGTGGTACTACAATGAGCAGTTCTTC.

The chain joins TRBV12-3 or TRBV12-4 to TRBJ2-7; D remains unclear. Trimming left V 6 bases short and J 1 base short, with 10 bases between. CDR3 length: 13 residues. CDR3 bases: TGTGCCAGCAGCCCCCTGGAGTCCTACGAGCAGTACTTC. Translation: CASSPLESYEQYF.

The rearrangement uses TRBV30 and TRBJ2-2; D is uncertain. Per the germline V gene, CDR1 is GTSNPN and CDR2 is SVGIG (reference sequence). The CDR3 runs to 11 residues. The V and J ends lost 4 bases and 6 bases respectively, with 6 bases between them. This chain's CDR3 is CAWTFAGELFF. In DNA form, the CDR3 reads TGTGCCTGGACCTTTGCCGGGGAGCTGTTTTTT.

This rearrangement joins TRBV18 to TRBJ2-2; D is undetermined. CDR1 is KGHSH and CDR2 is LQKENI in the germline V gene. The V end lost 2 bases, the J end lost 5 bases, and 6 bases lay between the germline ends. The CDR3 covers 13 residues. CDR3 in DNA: TGTGCCAGCTCACCATTAGAGACCGGGGAGCTGTTTTTT. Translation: CASSPLETGELFF.

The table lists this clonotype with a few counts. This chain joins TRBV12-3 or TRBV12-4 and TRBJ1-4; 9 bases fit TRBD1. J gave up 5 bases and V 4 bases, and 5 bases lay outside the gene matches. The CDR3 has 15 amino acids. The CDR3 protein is CASSSLDRGNEKLFF. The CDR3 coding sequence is TGTGCCAGCAGTTCCCTGGACAGGGGAAATGAAAAACTGTTTTTT.

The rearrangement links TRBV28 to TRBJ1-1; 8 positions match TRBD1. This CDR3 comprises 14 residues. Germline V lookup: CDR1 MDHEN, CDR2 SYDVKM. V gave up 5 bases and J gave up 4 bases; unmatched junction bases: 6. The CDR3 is CASSNCRGPTEAFF. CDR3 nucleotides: TGTGCCAGCAGTAACTGCAGGGGGCCCACTGAAGCTTTCTTT.

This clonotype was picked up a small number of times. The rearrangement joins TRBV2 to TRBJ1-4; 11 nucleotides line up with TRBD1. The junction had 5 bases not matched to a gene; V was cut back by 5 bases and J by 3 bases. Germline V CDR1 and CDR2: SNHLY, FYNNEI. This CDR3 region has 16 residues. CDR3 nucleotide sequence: TGTGCCAGCAGTCCCGGGACAGGGGGACCTAATGAAAAACTGTTTTTT. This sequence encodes CASSPGTGGPNEKLFF. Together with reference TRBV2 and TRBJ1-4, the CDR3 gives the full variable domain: EPEVTQTPSHQVTQMGQEVILRCVPISNHLYFYWYRQILGQKVEFLVSFYNNEISEKSEIFDDQFSVERPDGSNFTLKIRSTKLEDSAMYFCASSPGTGGPNEKLFFGSGTQLSVL.

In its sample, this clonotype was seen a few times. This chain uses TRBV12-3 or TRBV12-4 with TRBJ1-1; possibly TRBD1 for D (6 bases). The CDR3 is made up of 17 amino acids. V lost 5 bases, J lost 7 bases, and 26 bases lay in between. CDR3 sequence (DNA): TGTGCCAGCAGTACCCAACCTTTTCAGGGGCTTTATGGTGAAGCTTTCTTT. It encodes CASSTQPFQGLYGEAFF.

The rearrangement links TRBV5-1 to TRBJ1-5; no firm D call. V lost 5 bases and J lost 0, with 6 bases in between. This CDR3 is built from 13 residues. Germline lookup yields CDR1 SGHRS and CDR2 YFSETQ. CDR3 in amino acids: CASRQDSNQPQHF. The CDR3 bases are TGCGCCAGCAGGCAGGATAGCAATCAGCCCCAGCATTTT.

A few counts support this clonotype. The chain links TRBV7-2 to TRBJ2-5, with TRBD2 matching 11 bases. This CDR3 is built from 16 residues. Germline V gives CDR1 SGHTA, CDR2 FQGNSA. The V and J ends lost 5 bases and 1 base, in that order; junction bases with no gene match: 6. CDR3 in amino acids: CASSPRLAGTQETQYF. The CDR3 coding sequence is TGTGCCAGCAGCCCCCGACTAGCGGGGACCCAAGAGACCCAGTACTTC.

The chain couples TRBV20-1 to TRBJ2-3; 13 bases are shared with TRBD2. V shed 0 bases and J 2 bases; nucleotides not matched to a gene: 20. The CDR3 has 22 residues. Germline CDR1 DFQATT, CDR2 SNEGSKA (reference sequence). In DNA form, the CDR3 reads TGCAGTGCTAGAGAAGGACTAGCGGGAGAATTCCAGGCAATTTCGGTCACAGATACGCAGTATTTT. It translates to CSAREGLAGEFQAISVTDTQYF.

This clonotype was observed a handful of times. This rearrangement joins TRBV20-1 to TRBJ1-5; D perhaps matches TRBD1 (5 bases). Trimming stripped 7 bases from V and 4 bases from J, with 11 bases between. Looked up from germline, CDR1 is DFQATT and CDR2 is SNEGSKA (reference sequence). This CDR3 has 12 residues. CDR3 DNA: TGCAGTGTGGGGCCCCTAAATCAGCCCCAGCATTTT. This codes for CSVGPLNQPQHF.

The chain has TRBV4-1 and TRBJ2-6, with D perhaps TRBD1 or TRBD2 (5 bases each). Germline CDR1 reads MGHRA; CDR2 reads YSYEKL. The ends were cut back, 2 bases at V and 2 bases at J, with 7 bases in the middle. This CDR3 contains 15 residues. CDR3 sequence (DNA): TGCGCCAGCAGCCAACAGGGAGCTGGGGCCAACGTCCTGACTTTC. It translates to CASSQQGAGANVLTF.

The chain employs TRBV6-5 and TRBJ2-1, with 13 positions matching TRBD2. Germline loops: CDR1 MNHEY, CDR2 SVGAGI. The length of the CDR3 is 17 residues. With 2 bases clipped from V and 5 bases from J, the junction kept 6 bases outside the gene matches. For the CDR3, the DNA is TGTGCCAGCAGTTACGCCGGACTAGCGGGGGCCAACAATGAGCAGTTCTTC. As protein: CASSYAGLAGANNEQFF.

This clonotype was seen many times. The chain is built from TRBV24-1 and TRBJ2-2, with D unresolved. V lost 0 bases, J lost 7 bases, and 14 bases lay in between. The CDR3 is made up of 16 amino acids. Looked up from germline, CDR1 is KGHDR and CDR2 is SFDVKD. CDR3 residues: CATSDLHPRQGGELFF. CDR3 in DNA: TGTGCCACCAGTGATTTGCACCCACGGCAAGGCGGGGAGCTGTTTTTT.

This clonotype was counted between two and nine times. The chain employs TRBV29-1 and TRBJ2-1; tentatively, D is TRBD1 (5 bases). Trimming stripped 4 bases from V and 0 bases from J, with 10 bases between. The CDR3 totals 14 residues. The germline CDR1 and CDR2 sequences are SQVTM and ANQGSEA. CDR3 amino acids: CSVVGESSYNEQFF. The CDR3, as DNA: TGCAGCGTTGTAGGGGAAAGCTCCTACAATGAGCAGTTCTTC.

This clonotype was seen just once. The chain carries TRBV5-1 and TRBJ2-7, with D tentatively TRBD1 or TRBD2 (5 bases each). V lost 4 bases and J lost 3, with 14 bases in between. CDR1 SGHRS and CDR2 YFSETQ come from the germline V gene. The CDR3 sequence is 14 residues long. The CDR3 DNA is TGCGCCAGCAGCGACCGGGACGGGATCTACGAGCAGTACTTC. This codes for CASSDRDGIYEQYF.

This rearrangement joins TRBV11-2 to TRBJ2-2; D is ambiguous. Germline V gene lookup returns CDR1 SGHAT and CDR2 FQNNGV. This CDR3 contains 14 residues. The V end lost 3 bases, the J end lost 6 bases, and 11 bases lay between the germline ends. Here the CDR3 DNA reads TGTGCCAGCAGCTTGGCTCGACGCCCCGGGGAGCTGTTTTTT. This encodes CASSLARRPGELFF.

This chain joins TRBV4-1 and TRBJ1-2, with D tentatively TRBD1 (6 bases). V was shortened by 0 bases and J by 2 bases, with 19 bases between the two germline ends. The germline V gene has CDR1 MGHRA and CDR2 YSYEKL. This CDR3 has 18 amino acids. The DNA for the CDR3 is TGCGCCAGCAGCCAAGATGGTGGGGACATAGCGCGAAACTATGGCTACACCTTC. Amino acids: CASSQDGGDIARNYGYTF.

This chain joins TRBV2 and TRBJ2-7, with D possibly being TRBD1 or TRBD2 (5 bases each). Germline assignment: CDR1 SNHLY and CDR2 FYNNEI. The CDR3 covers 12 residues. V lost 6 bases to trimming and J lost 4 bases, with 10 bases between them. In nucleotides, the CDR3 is TGTGCCAGCAGACCTGAGGGGTACGAGCAGTACTTC. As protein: CASRPEGYEQYF.

CDR3 region: CASSASVTYEQYF. The CDR3 DNA sequence: TGTGCCAGCAGTGCTAGCGTAACCTACGAGCAGTACTTC. The chain employs TRBV6-2 or TRBV6-3 and TRBJ2-7; a possible D gene is TRBD2 (6 bases). The V gene's germline CDR1 is MNHEY and CDR2 SVGEGT. V was clipped by 5 bases and J by 2 bases, with 10 bases between them. This CDR3 region has 13 residues.